This paragraph covers one T cell receptor beta chain sequence. Combining a sample-barcoded 5' primer with a J-beta primer mix, a second PCR ran for roughly 7 to 12 cycles. One entry per CDR3 protein, called by TCRdb with MiXCR from the 5' RACE reads. This repertoire shows 850,000 to 950,000 distinct CDR3 sequences, roughly 26% found once; its top ten account for 17%. This record belongs to a study of blood T cells in healthy people across ages. Germline V gives CDR1 SGHKS, CDR2 YYEKEE (reference sequence). V shed 4 bases, J shed 9 bases, and the junction held 8 bases outside the gene matches. This CDR3 has 16 residues.

This sequence was found in a woman aged 80 or older in good health. The chain joins TRBV5-5 to TRBJ2-2, with TRBD2 matching 14 bases. The sequenced sample was blood. The DNA for the CDR3 is TGTGCCAGCAGCCGTCCCGGGACTAGCGGGGGTCGGGAGCTGTTTTTT. As protein: CASSRPGTSGGRELFF. The variable domain in full, with the rest retrieved from reference TRBV5-5 and TRBJ2-2, is DAGVTQSPTHLIKTRGQQVTLRCSPISGHKSVSWYQQVLGQGPQFIFQYYEKEERGRGNFPDRFSARQFPNYSSELNVNALLLGDSALYLCASSRPGTSGGRELFFGEGSRLTVL.